This entry features one T cell receptor beta chain sequence. Its target is unknown. The V end lost 6 bases, the J end lost 1 base, and 6 bases lay between the germline ends. The germline V gene encodes CDR1 SNHLY and CDR2 FYNNEI. The CDR3 spans 12 residues. The record originates from a study of cytomegalovirus exposure and HLA in healthy donors. General observations from the study: Reportedly, TCR beta sequences accurately predicted HLA-A and HLA-B alleles in most subjects.

Researchers ran the PCR with 60 Vbeta and 13 Jbeta primers. Assay used: immunoSEQ multiplex PCR; TCRdb lists only in-frame clones, some missing. The sample contains 170,000 or so clones, 75% to 90% of which appear only once. Specimen: PBMCs. The J gene is TRBJ1-1, the V gene TRBV2; unclear D gene. The TCR sequence derives from a boy between 5 and 17 years old in good health and CMV-seronegative. The CDR3 protein is CASRTQNTEAFF. Here the CDR3 DNA reads TGTGCCAGCAGAACACAGAACACTGAAGCTTTCTTT.